This TCR beta chain was retrieved from a study of cytomegalovirus exposure and HLA in healthy donors. The V and J ends lost 3 bases and 2 bases respectively, with 8 bases between them. Germline CDR1 and CDR2: KGHSH and LQKENI. The CDR3 sequence is 14 residues long. The PCR had 60 Vbeta and 13 Jbeta primers. TCRdb's table, derived via immunoSEQ multiplex PCR, lists solely in-frame clones and lacks some. Of around 130,000 clones in the sample, about 85% were seen once. This sequence joins TRBV18 and TRBJ1-3; tentative D call: TRBD1 (5 bases). The sequenced material came from PBMCs. The clonotype comes from a woman in her 30s in good health and CMV-seropositive. The CDR3 loop reads CASSPGGPGNTIYF. CDR3 sequence (DNA): TGTGCCAGCTCACCGGGGGGACCTGGAAACACCATATATTTT.